A single sample gave rise to the 16 T cell receptor beta chains below, sequenced in a study of T cells in Graves' hyperthyroidism and ophthalmopathy. The CDR3 regions of TCR beta were amplified from RNA transcripts. HTBI primers were used for first-round RT-PCR of the TCR CDR3. MiXCR, applied by TCRdb to the multiplex PCR reads, yields one record per CDR3 protein. The table shows approximately 380,000 distinct CDR3 sequences, with roughly an eighth occurring only once. Material: blood. The receptors originated from a man in his fifties with Graves' ophthalmopathy.

This clonotype was observed many times. The chain joins TRBV3-1 to TRBJ2-5, with a possible D match to TRBD2 (5 bases). Germline CDR1 is LGHDT and CDR2 is YNNKEL (reference sequence). V was clipped by 0 bases and J by 7 bases, with 12 bases between them. The length of the CDR3 is 14 residues. This CDR3 reads CASSQETARGTQYF. The CDR3 region has the DNA TGTGCCAGCAGCCAAGAAACGGCACGGGGGACCCAGTACTTC.

This clonotype was counted many times. The chain carries TRBV2 and TRBJ1-1; 11 nucleotides agree with TRBD1. The CDR3 consists of 16 residues. V was clipped by 6 bases and J by 0 bases; unmatched bases: 6. The germline V gene encodes CDR1 SNHLY and CDR2 FYNNEI. CDR3 nucleotides: TGTGCCAGCAGGACGGACAGGGGGCGACTGAACACTGAAGCTTTCTTT. This gives the protein CASRTDRGRLNTEAFF.

This clonotype was detected many times. The chain uses TRBV6-1 and TRBJ2-7; TRBD1 is a possible D gene (6 bases). The CDR3 consists of 15 residues. From germline, CDR1 is MNHNS and CDR2 SASEGT. Deletions cut 4 bases from V and 2 bases from J, with 15 bases between. Written as DNA, the CDR3 is TGTGCCAGCAGTGGAAGTCAGGGGTCCACCTACGAGCAGTACTTC. This sequence encodes CASSGSQGSTYEQYF.

V usage is TRBV29-1 and J usage is TRBJ2-7; D remains unclear. In germline, CDR1 is SQVTM, CDR2 ANQGSEA. The V gene lost 0 bases and the J gene lost 2 bases, with 8 bases spanning the gap. CDR3 length equals 13 residues. The CDR3 bases are TGCAGCGTTGAAGACAGTGATACCTACGAGCAGTACTTC. This sequence encodes CSVEDSDTYEQYF.

The gene calls are TRBV11-3 and TRBJ2-3, with 7 bases that match TRBD2. J lost 0 bases, V lost 1 base, and 10 bases had no gene match. CDR1 and CDR2 from the germline V gene are SGHNT and YENEEA. The CDR3 consists of 18 residues. The DNA of the CDR3 is TGTGCCAGCAGCTTAGGAGTTAGCGGGCCCGGTAGCACAGATACGCAGTATTTT. It translates to CASSLGVSGPGSTDTQYF.

This chain joins TRBV18 and TRBJ1-5; no clear D gene. CDR1 KGHSH and CDR2 LQKENI come from the germline V gene. This CDR3 is 16 amino acids long. Between the trimmed V and J ends, which lost 3 bases and 1 base, there was a span of 13 bases. The CDR3 spells CASSPSSGVSNQPQHF. The CDR3 DNA reads TGTGCCAGCTCACCGAGCTCTGGAGTGAGCAATCAGCCCCAGCATTTT.

This clonotype was recorded at least ten times. The CDR3 here is CASSPAPYTDTQYF. The DNA for the CDR3 is TGTGCCAGCTCACCGGCACCATACACAGATACGCAGTATTTT. The rearrangement links TRBV18 to TRBJ2-3, with D unresolved. Deletions cut 3 bases from V and 2 bases from J, with 9 bases between. The CDR3 runs to 14 residues. Germline-derived CDR1 and CDR2 are KGHSH and LQKENI.

Many counts were recorded for this clonotype. The chain is built from TRBV5-1 and TRBJ2-2; no clear D gene. CDR3 length: 14 residues. Germline V gene sequence: CDR1 SGHRS, CDR2 YFSETQ. With 5 bases removed from V and 7 bases from J, the gap between germline ends came to 15 bases. The CDR3 DNA is TGCGCCAGCAGGGGGATCTTGACTGGCGGGGAGCTGTTTTTT. As protein: CASRGILTGGELFF. Filled out from reference TRBV5-1 and TRBJ2-2, the complete variable domain reads KAGVTQTPRYLIKTRGQQVTLSCSPISGHRSVSWYQQTPGQGLQFLFEYFSETQRNKGNFPGRFSGRQFSNSRSEMNVSTLELGDSALYLCASRGILTGGELFFGEGSRLTVL.

The CDR3: CASRPGTGFYSGQPQHF. DNA of the CDR3: TGTGCCAGCAGACCGGGGACAGGTTTTTATTCAGGCCAGCCCCAGCATTTT. V and J are TRBV12-3 or TRBV12-4 and TRBJ1-5; 8 positions match TRBD1. V was clipped by 6 bases and J by 7 bases; unmatched bases: 17. The CDR3 has 17 amino acids.

This clonotype was detected many times. CDR3 sequence reads: CSARVSGRGGYTF. The CDR3 DNA reads TGCAGTGCTAGAGTGTCGGGGCGGGGTGGCTACACCTTC. The chain links TRBV20-1 to TRBJ1-2, with D perhaps TRBD1 (5 bases). The CDR3 loop spans 13 amino acids. Germline assignment: CDR1 DFQATT and CDR2 SNEGSKA (reference sequence). With 1 base removed from V and 7 bases from J, the gap between germline ends came to 13 bases.

V and J are TRBV3-1 and TRBJ2-7; 9 bases match TRBD1. The germline CDR1 and CDR2 sequences are LGHDT and YNNKEL (reference sequence). V lost 5 bases to trimming and J lost 6 bases; unmatched junction nucleotides: 8. This CDR3 region has 14 residues. The CDR3 here is CASSDRGTISEQYF. The CDR3 bases are TGTGCCAGCAGCGACAGGGGGACAATATCCGAGCAGTACTTC.

The CDR3 DNA sequence: TGTGCCAGCAGGGACAGGGGTATTGGGGCCAACGTCCTGACTTTC. Residues: CASRDRGIGANVLTF. The chain couples TRBV6-1 to TRBJ2-6, with 9 bases identical to TRBD1. The CDR3 length is 15 residues. J gave up 3 bases and V 6 bases, and 3 bases lay outside the gene matches. From germline, CDR1 is MNHNS and CDR2 SASEGT.

This clonotype has ten or more counts. This chain links TRBV12-5 with TRBJ1-1; tentatively, D is TRBD1 (6 bases). Trimming pared 6 bases from V and 0 bases from J, leaving 14 bases between. In germline, CDR1 is LGHNT, CDR2 FRNRAP. The length of the CDR3 is 15 residues. The CDR3 sequence: CASGPPGQMNTEAFF. Here the CDR3 DNA reads TGTGCTAGTGGCCCCCCTGGACAGATGAACACTGAAGCTTTCTTT.

In this sample, this clonotype turned up a few times. CDR3 bases: TGCGCCAGCAGTGATCCCTGGGGCCATGGGATGCTGACTGAAGCTTTCTTT. Residues: CASSDPWGHGMLTEAFF. This chain joins TRBV10-2 and TRBJ1-1; D is possibly TRBD1 (5 bases). This CDR3 has 17 amino acids. Germline CDR1 WSHSY, CDR2 SAAADI. Trimming stripped 3 bases from V and 5 bases from J, with 22 bases between.

This clonotype appeared once. The chain combines TRBV19 with TRBJ2-3, with TRBD2 identical over 14 bases. This CDR3 is built from 18 residues. J was trimmed by 2 bases and V by 5 bases; bases with no gene match: 9. Germline values: CDR1 LNHDA, CDR2 SQIVND (reference sequence). The CDR3 spells CASSSPGLAGVVTDTQYF. The CDR3 DNA reads TGTGCCAGTAGTTCGCCGGGACTAGCGGGAGTTGTCACAGATACGCAGTATTTT.

Here the CDR3 reads CATKGQGIVNEQFF. The CDR3 DNA reads as TGTGCCACAAAAGGACAGGGAATTGTAAATGAGCAGTTCTTC. The chain carries TRBV15 and TRBJ2-1, with TRBD1 identical over 8 bases. This CDR3 region has 14 residues. Trimming removed 9 bases from V and 7 bases from J; junction bases left unmatched: 11. CDR1 is LNHNV, CDR2 YYDKDF, per germline (reference sequence).